The present entry profiles one T cell receptor (beta chain) with its context. With 3 bases removed from V and 3 bases from J, the gap between germline ends came to 13 bases. Germline CDR1 SGDLS, CDR2 YYNGEE. This CDR3 has 14 amino acids. The entry originates in a study of cytomegalovirus exposure and HLA in healthy donors. PCR was performed using 60 Vbeta and 13 Jbeta primers. TCRdb's copy holds only in-frame clones and misses some; the assay was immunoSEQ multiplex PCR. The profile shows some 170,000 clones, almost 80% of them singletons. The sequencing input was PBMCs. This receptor was taken from a man aged 40-49 years in good health and CMV-seropositive. The V gene is TRBV9, the J gene TRBJ2-7, with a weak D call TRBD2 (6 bases). This chain's CDR3 is CASSESGRVYEQYF. The CDR3 DNA reads TGTGCCAGCAGCGAGAGCGGGCGGGTCTACGAGCAGTACTTC. Filled out from reference TRBV9 and TRBJ2-7, the complete variable domain reads DSGVTQTPKHLITATGQRVTLRCSPRSGDLSVYWYQQSLDQGLQFLIQYYNGEERAKGNILERFSAQQFPDLHSELNLSSLELGDSALYFCASSESGRVYEQYFGPGTRLTVT.